These 24 T cell receptor beta chains were all obtained from the same sample, sequenced in a study of T cells in women clearing cervical HPV infection. TCRdb's table, derived via immunoSEQ multiplex PCR, lists solely in-frame clones and lacks some. The listing contains about 45,000 clones. The sequenced sample consisted of blood buffy coat. These receptors all stem from a woman between 18 and 70 years old with a cervical HPV16 infection that either progressed to CIN3+ or cleared (not recorded which).

As concerns this clone: Mismatch with germline at one junction end may stem from a read error. The read comes to an end 3 residues before the CDR3 does, leaving the germline J gene to fill in the end. V is TRBV7-2 and J is TRBJ1-2; the match to TRBD1 covers 9 bases. The germline CDR1 and CDR2 sequences are SGHTA and FQGNSA. The CDR3 is made up of 14 amino acids. CDR3 DNA (partial): TGTGCCAGCGGCTTCAAACAGGGGGCCTATGGC. Amino acid sequence: CASGFKQGAYG. The entire CDR3 protein reads CASGFKQGAYGYTF.

Comment on this clone: The sequence runs out 3 residues before the end of the CDR3; the remainder is reconstructed from the germline J gene. The chain has TRBV20-1 and TRBJ1-2, with D possibly TRBD1 on 5 matching bases. Trimming pared 3 bases from V and 6 bases from J, leaving 14 bases between. Looked up from germline, CDR1 is DFQATT and CDR2 is SNEGSKA (reference sequence). The CDR3 length is 13 residues. CDR3 bases read: TGCAGTGCTAGGGACGGGCAGGGTCATGGC. Amino acids: CSARDGQGHG. The CDR3 in its entirety is CSARDGQGHGYTF.

Comments on this clone: The sequence runs out 3 residues before the end of the CDR3; the remainder is reconstructed from the germline J gene. This sequence joins TRBV5-1 and TRBJ2-3; D is possibly TRBD2 (7 bases). Deletions cut 5 bases from V and 6 bases from J, with 19 bases between. The CDR3 totals 15 residues. The germline V gene has CDR1 SGHRS and CDR2 YFSETQ. The CDR3 sequence is CASSARGGGLDTQYF. CDR3 bases read: TGCGCCAGCAGTGCCCGAGGGGGGGGCTTGGATACG.

Concerning this clone itself: The CDR3 goes on 3 residues after the read ends, and that part is filled in from the germline J gene. The chain joins TRBV28 to TRBJ2-7, with 7 positions matching TRBD1. J gave up 4 bases and V 5 bases, and 8 bases lay outside the gene matches. Germline CDR1 MDHEN, CDR2 SYDVKM. The CDR3 runs 14 residues. CDR3 loop: CASSLRQGRYEQYF. The sequenced CDR3 bases are TGTGCCAGCAGTCTACGACAGGGCCGTTACGAG.

Remarks on this clone: The read terminates 3 residues ahead of where the CDR3 ends, so the germline J gene completes it. This rearrangement joins TRBV6-2 or TRBV6-3 to TRBJ1-2; possibly TRBD1 for D (6 bases). CDR1 and CDR2 (germline): MNHEY, SVGEGT. This CDR3 region has 14 residues. CDR3 DNA (partial): TGTGCCAGCACCCTCATCGGGGGGCGGGGTGAC. Protein product: CASTLIGGRGD. The entire CDR3 sequence reads CASTLIGGRGDYTF.

As for this clone: The CDR3 is cut off 3 residues early in the read; its end comes from the germline J gene. This chain uses TRBV19 with TRBJ2-3; maybe TRBD1 (5 bases). Germline lookup yields CDR1 LNHDA and CDR2 SQIVND (reference sequence). CDR3 length: 14 amino acids. Trimming took 4 bases from V and 2 from J, leaving 10 bases between them. CDR3 residues: CASSRAGNTDTQYF. CDR3 DNA (partial): TGTGCCAGTAGTAGGGCAGGGAACACAGATACG.

The sequenced CDR3 bases are TGTGCCAGCAGCTTAGAGCGCTCCTACGAG. Amino acids: CASSLERSYE. The whole CDR3 sequence reads CASSLERSYEQYF. V is TRBV11-2 and J is TRBJ2-7; D gene uncertain. The read ends 3 residues early relative to the CDR3; the germline J gene fills the gap. The V gene lost 0 bases and the J gene lost 0 bases, with 3 bases spanning the gap. The CDR3 spans 13 residues. Germline V gene sequence: CDR1 SGHAT, CDR2 FQNNGV. The variable domain in full, completed from reference TRBV11-2 and TRBJ2-7, reads EAGVAQSPRYKIIEKRQSVAFWCNPISGHATLYWYQQILGQGPKLLIQFQNNGVVDDSQLPKDRFSAERLKGVDSTLKIQPAKLEDSAVYLCASSLERSYEQYFGPGTRLTVT.

Worth noting for this clone: The read ends 3 residues before the CDR3 terminus; that terminus is restored from the germline J gene. This chain joins TRBV5-1 and TRBJ2-1, with D unresolved. V gave up 3 bases and J gave up 4 bases, with 14 bases separating them. Germline CDR1 SGHRS, CDR2 YFSETQ. There are 15 residues in the CDR3. CDR3 DNA, as far as it was read: TGCGCCAGCAGCTCCCGCGAAGGGCCGTACAATGAG. The encoded protein is CASSSREGPYNE. From start to end, the CDR3 is CASSSREGPYNEQFF.

As to this clone: The read ends 3 residues shy of where the CDR3 ends; the end is completed using the germline J gene. This chain joins TRBV30 and TRBJ2-1, with D possibly being TRBD2 (6 bases). The germline gives CDR1 GTSNPN, CDR2 SVGIG (reference sequence). This CDR3 contains 16 residues. Between the trimmed V and J ends, which lost 1 base and 4 bases, there was a span of 17 bases. The DNA read from the CDR3 is TGTGCCTGGAGTGGTTCTGGGCTAGCGAGTTACAATGAG. It is translated as CAWSGSGLASYNE. The whole CDR3 sequence is CAWSGSGLASYNEQFF.

Points on this clone: The read ends 3 residues early relative to the CDR3; the germline J gene fills the gap. The chain links TRBV5-1 to TRBJ2-7, with 8 bases identical to TRBD1. The CDR3 extends over 16 amino acids. CDR1 is SGHRS and CDR2 is YFSETQ in the germline V gene. V was pared by 4 bases and J by 4 bases, with 13 bases of the junction left unmatched. CDR3 loop: CASSARQGNFKYEQYF. Incomplete CDR3 DNA: TGCGCCAGCAGCGCTCGACAGGGGAATTTTAAATACGAG.

Concerning this clone itself: From the germline J gene comes the end of the CDR3, since the read stops 3 residues before it. V gene TRBV6-1 combines with J gene TRBJ2-7; D call uncertain. The CDR3 runs 15 residues. CDR1 is MNHNS, CDR2 SASEGT, per germline. V lost 0 bases to trimming and J lost 1 base, with 10 bases between them. The CDR3 loop reads CASSEAVNFSYEQYF. The part of the CDR3 DNA that was read is TGTGCCAGCAGTGAAGCAGTTAACTTTTCCTACGAG.

Comments on this clone: Coverage ceases 3 residues before the CDR3 finishes, and the germline J gene fills in the end. The rearrangement links TRBV5-1 to TRBJ1-5; D uncertain. Germline-derived CDR1 and CDR2 are SGHRS and YFSETQ. V lost 0 bases to trimming and J lost 4 bases, with 14 bases between them. This CDR3 has 16 amino acids. The CDR3: CASSLDLASGNQPQHF. Partial CDR3 DNA: TGCGCCAGCAGCTTGGATCTAGCCTCCGGGAATCAGCCC.

Comments on this clone: The read ends 3 residues early relative to the CDR3; the germline J gene fills the gap. The V call is TRBV5-4, the J call TRBJ1-1; tentatively, D is TRBD1 (6 bases). The CDR3 totals 15 residues. In germline, CDR1 is SGHNT, CDR2 YYREEE (reference sequence). Trimming took off 0 bases at V and 4 bases at J, with 13 bases between the two ends. The part of the CDR3 DNA that was read is TGTGCCAGCAGCTTGGCCCCAGGGGAGGGCACTGAA. Translated: CASSLAPGEGTE. The complete CDR3 reads CASSLAPGEGTEAFF.

CDR3 residues: CASSLTGALYNEQFF. The covered CDR3 bases are TGCGCCAGCAGTTTGACAGGGGCATTGTACAATGAG. V and J are TRBV5-1 and TRBJ2-1, with TRBD1 matching 8 bases. From the germline J gene comes the end of the CDR3, since the read stops 3 residues before it. Germline CDR1 and CDR2: SGHRS and YFSETQ. The CDR3 consists of 15 residues. With 5 bases clipped from V and 4 bases from J, the junction kept 8 bases outside the gene matches.

CDR3 bases read: TGCAGTGCTAGGCCCGGGACTAGCGGGGGGGATGATCACACAGATACG. It encodes CSARPGTSGGDDHTDT. The whole CDR3 sequence reads CSARPGTSGGDDHTDTQYF. This chain uses TRBV20-1 with TRBJ2-3; 16 positions agree with TRBD2. The CDR3 is cut off 3 residues early in the read; its end comes from the germline J gene. Looked up from germline, CDR1 is DFQATT and CDR2 is SNEGSKA (reference sequence). This CDR3 region has 19 residues. V shed 3 bases and J 2 bases; nucleotides not matched to a gene: 11.

Worth noting for this clone: Coverage ceases 3 residues before the CDR3 finishes, and the germline J gene fills in the end. The V call is TRBV5-6, the J call TRBJ2-3, with unresolved D. This CDR3 has 15 amino acids. Germline V gives CDR1 SGHDT, CDR2 YYEEEE. CDR3 sequence: CASSSVVYSNQPQYF. The sequenced CDR3 bases are TGTGCCAGCAGCTCAGTGGTCTATAGCAATCAGCCG.

Worth noting for this clone: The read falls 3 residues short of the CDR3 end, and the missing part is taken from the germline J gene. The chain employs TRBV7-2 and TRBJ2-5; tentative D call: TRBD1 (6 bases). The CDR3 sequence is 15 residues long. Looked up from germline, CDR1 is SGHTA and CDR2 is FQGNSA. V shed 4 bases and J shed 5 bases, with 17 bases lying between them. The CDR3 DNA, read in part, is TGTGCCAGCAGCTCTCTCACAGGGATAAAGGAGACC. Its protein is CASSSLTGIKET. The entire CDR3 protein is CASSSLTGIKETQYF.

For this clone: Coverage ceases 3 residues before the CDR3 finishes, and the germline J gene fills in the end. J is TRBJ2-5 and V is TRBV2; 7 bases align to TRBD1. The CDR3 runs 14 residues. The V gene's germline CDR1 is SNHLY and CDR2 FYNNEI. With V trimmed by 6 bases and J by 3 bases, 7 bases remained unmatched. The CDR3 sequence: CASRRETGKETQYF. The sequenced part of the CDR3 DNA is TGTGCCAGCAGGAGAGAGACAGGGAAAGAGACC.

Points on this clone: Sequencing ends 3 residues short of the CDR3 end; the germline J gene provides the rest. The V call is TRBV30, the J call TRBJ1-4; no firm D call. Germline loops: CDR1 GTSNPN, CDR2 SVGIG (reference sequence). With 3 bases removed from V and 3 bases from J, the gap between germline ends came to 11 bases. This CDR3 spans 14 amino acids. CDR3: CAWSSGMPNEKLFF. CDR3 DNA (partial): TGTGCCTGGAGCTCGGGGATGCCTAATGAAAAA.

Comments on this clone: Read sequence stops 3 residues before the CDR3 end, and the germline J gene provides the missing end. The V and J genes are TRBV5-1 and TRBJ1-2; perhaps TRBD1 as D (5 bases). The CDR3 consists of 15 residues. Germline CDR1 is SGHRS and CDR2 is YFSETQ. CDR3 region: CASSPTSGGGGTYTF. The sequenced part of the CDR3 DNA is TGCGCCAGCAGCCCCACTAGCGGGGGAGGTGGGACC. The entire variable domain, with the rest obtained from reference TRBV5-1 and TRBJ1-2, is as follows: KAGVTQTPRYLIKTRGQQVTLSCSPISGHRSVSWYQQTPGQGLQFLFEYFSETQRNKGNFPGRFSGRQFSNSRSEMNVSTLELGDSALYLCASSPTSGGGGTYTFGSGTRLTVV.

As to this clone: The read terminates 3 residues before the CDR3 end, so the remaining end is supplied by the germline J gene. J is TRBJ1-4 and V is TRBV20-1; D may be TRBD1 (5 bases). The germline V gene has CDR1 DFQATT and CDR2 SNEGSKA (reference sequence). This CDR3 has 18 amino acids. V gave up 0 bases and J gave up 8 bases, with 25 bases separating them. CDR3 DNA (partial): TGCAGTGCTAGAGATGGCAGACCCTCGGGGGGGGGATACGAAAAA. It encodes CSARDGRPSGGGYEK. The full CDR3 sequence reads CSARDGRPSGGGYEKLFF.

Worth noting for this clone: The CDR3 is cut off 3 residues early in the read; its end comes from the germline J gene. V usage is TRBV12-5 and J usage is TRBJ1-3, with D maybe TRBD1 (5 bases). The V and J ends lost 0 bases and 3 bases respectively, with 30 bases between them. The CDR3 sequence is 22 residues long. The V gene's germline CDR1 is LGHNT and CDR2 FRNRAP. This CDR3 is CASGLVRLGDWNVIPDGNTIYF. The sequenced CDR3 bases are TGTGCTAGTGGTTTGGTACGTCTGGGGGACTGGAACGTCATACCGGATGGAAACACC.

For this clone: The CDR3 is cut off 3 residues early in the read; its end comes from the germline J gene. The chain uses TRBV5-1 and TRBJ1-1; D not resolved. CDR1 SGHRS and CDR2 YFSETQ come from the germline V gene. CDR3 length: 12 residues. The CDR3 bases that were read are TGCGCCAGCAGCGAACCCCCCGGTAGA. Its protein product is CASSEPPGR. The whole CDR3 protein reads CASSEPPGRAFF.

Of note for this clone: The CDR3 end lies 3 residues beyond the end of the read and is filled in from the germline J gene. The chain links TRBV10-3 to TRBJ2-3; tentatively, D is TRBD2 (5 bases). The germline gives CDR1 ENHRY, CDR2 SYGVKD. The CDR3 totals 15 residues. The V and J ends lost 2 bases and 0 bases respectively, with 9 bases between them. The CDR3 loop reads CAISEGLSSTDTQYF. The CDR3 bases that were read are TGTGCCATCAGTGAGGGACTTAGTAGCACAGATACG.